This is a list of T cell receptor beta chains from one sample in a study of OX40 agonist ivuxolimab in advanced cancers. Clones were read by immunoSEQ multiplex PCR, and TCRdb kept only the in-frame ones, dropping some. The sample contains some 73,000 clones, about nine tenths of which appear only once. The sample was CD4+ or CD8+ T cells sorted from blood, taken in a trial of the OX40 agonist ivuxolimab. These receptors were taken from an adult with an advanced solid tumor such as melanoma, head and neck, liver or kidney cancer. The conserved cysteine and the conserved F or W are not part of the CDR3 here.

V gene: TRBV2; CDR3 protein: ASSARVGLETQY
V gene: TRBV11-3; CDR3 protein: ASSLSLEPDTQY
V gene: TRBV11-2; CDR3 protein: ASSLGGLVSDTQY
V gene: TRBV7-9; CDR3 protein: ASTHRAKTDTQY
V gene: TRBV28; CDR3 protein: ASSLNIGGTNEKLF
V gene: TRBV27; CDR3 protein: ASAGGTGSNQPQH
V gene: TRBV29-1; CDR3 protein: SVEAGGRVDTQY
V gene: TRBV5-4; CDR3 protein: ASSLVQNIMNTEAF
V gene: TRBV9; CDR3 protein: ASSSSGSSYNEQF
V gene: TRBV6-5; CDR3 protein: ASSFLGAGRNGYT
V gene: TRBV9; CDR3 protein: ASSVGRMNTEAF
V gene: TRBV4-1; CDR3 protein: ASSQKNQPQH
V gene: TRBV30; CDR3 protein: AWRLAGGGETQY
V gene: TRBV5-1; CDR3 protein: ASRVGEWETQY
V gene: TRBV7-9; CDR3 protein: ASSLIEEERETQY
V gene: TRBV19; CDR3 protein: ASSMPGNTGELF
V gene: TRBV20-1; CDR3 protein: SASKETQY
V gene: TRBV11-1; CDR3 protein: ASTLLAGRYEQY
V gene: TRBV5-1; CDR3 protein: ASSPSGSVYEQY
V gene: TRBV25-1; CDR3 protein: ASSEYAGQNSPLH
V gene: TRBV29-1; CDR3 protein: SVSTTVNYGYT
V gene: TRBV28; CDR3 protein: ASSFPPRLADSYEQY
V gene: TRBV7-6; CDR3 protein: ASSPRWTGDTEAF
V gene: TRBV7-2; CDR3 protein: ASSTQGEEQY
V gene: TRBV9; CDR3 protein: ASSGGTEGTEAF
V gene: TRBV19; CDR3 protein: ASRRRRNTGELF
V gene: TRBV7-9; CDR3 protein: ASRASGRAVEQF
V gene: TRBV2; CDR3 protein: ASSEGPGIEQY
V gene: TRBV11-2; CDR3 protein: ASSLMPTATYNEQF
V gene: TRBV28; CDR3 protein: ASSLWIGTSNYGYT
V gene: TRBV6-1; CDR3 protein: ASTLTDYEQY
V gene: TRBV6-6; CDR3 protein: ASTPNTISNQPQH
V gene: TRBV28; CDR3 protein: ASSLGGAGTGELF
V gene: TRBV5-3; CDR3 protein: ARISPRGKDTEAF
V gene: TRBV7-3; CDR3 protein: ASSLYTGEQF
V gene: TRBV11-3; CDR3 protein: ASSLGGGQGIEQY
V gene: TRBV28; CDR3 protein: ASSSPERLF
V gene: TRBV5-1; CDR3 protein: ASTFTAPEGTQY
V gene: TRBV2; CDR3 protein: ASSKDSLGKLF
V gene: TRBV14; CDR3 protein: ASSQKLPNTGELF